The rows below give T cell receptor beta chains drawn from one sample of a study of blood T cells in healthy people across ages. Using its own MiXCR run on the 5' RACE reads, TCRdb lists one record per CDR3 protein. The table lists hundreds of thousands of distinct CDR3 sequences, roughly 21% of them singletons. The sample comprised blood. These receptors were obtained from a man aged 65 to 79 in good health. Each CDR3 is given with its conserved first and last residue. The order of the fields is clone size, J gene, V gene, D gene, CDR3 DNA, CDR3 protein. D genes are given only for firm matches. Only part of the rows carry a size: once, few, many, or a class if the clone is expanded.

.	TRBJ2-1	TRBV24-1	.	TGTGCCACCAGTATATACAATGAGCAGTTCTTC	CATSIYNEQFF
few	TRBJ1-5	TRBV20-1	.	TGCAGTGCTAGATTGGGGTCGGATCAGCCCCAGCATTTT	CSARLGSDQPQHF
few	TRBJ2-1	TRBV18	.	TGTGCCAGCTCTACAGCCGGGACCTTCAATGAGCAGTTCTTC	CASSTAGTFNEQFF
few	TRBJ2-1	TRBV20-1	TRBD2	TGCAGTGCTGCAAGCGGGAGGGCGGCCTACAATGAGCAGTTCTTC	CSAASGRAAYNEQFF
few	TRBJ2-2	TRBV7-2	TRBD2	TGTGCCAGCAGCAAGGCGGGACTAGCGGGAAACACCGGGGAGCTGTTTTTT	CASSKAGLAGNTGELFF
.	TRBJ1-3	TRBV2	.	TGTGCCAGCAGATACTCTGGAAACACCATATATTTT	CASRYSGNTIYF
many	TRBJ2-5	TRBV24-1	.	TGTGCCACCCAAAGGGGAGAGACCCAGTACTTC	CATQRGETQYF
.	TRBJ2-3	TRBV29-1	.	TGCAGCGTTGAGTTAGAGGGGACAGATACGCAGTATTTT	CSVELEGTDTQYF
.	TRBJ2-7	TRBV27	TRBD2	TGTGCCAGCAGTTTATCGTTCACTAGCGGGAGAAGCGAGCAGTACTTC	CASSLSFTSGRSEQYF
.	TRBJ2-1	TRBV24-1	.	TGTGCCACCAGTGCGAGACTCGGGGGTGAGCAGTTCTTC	CATSARLGGEQFF